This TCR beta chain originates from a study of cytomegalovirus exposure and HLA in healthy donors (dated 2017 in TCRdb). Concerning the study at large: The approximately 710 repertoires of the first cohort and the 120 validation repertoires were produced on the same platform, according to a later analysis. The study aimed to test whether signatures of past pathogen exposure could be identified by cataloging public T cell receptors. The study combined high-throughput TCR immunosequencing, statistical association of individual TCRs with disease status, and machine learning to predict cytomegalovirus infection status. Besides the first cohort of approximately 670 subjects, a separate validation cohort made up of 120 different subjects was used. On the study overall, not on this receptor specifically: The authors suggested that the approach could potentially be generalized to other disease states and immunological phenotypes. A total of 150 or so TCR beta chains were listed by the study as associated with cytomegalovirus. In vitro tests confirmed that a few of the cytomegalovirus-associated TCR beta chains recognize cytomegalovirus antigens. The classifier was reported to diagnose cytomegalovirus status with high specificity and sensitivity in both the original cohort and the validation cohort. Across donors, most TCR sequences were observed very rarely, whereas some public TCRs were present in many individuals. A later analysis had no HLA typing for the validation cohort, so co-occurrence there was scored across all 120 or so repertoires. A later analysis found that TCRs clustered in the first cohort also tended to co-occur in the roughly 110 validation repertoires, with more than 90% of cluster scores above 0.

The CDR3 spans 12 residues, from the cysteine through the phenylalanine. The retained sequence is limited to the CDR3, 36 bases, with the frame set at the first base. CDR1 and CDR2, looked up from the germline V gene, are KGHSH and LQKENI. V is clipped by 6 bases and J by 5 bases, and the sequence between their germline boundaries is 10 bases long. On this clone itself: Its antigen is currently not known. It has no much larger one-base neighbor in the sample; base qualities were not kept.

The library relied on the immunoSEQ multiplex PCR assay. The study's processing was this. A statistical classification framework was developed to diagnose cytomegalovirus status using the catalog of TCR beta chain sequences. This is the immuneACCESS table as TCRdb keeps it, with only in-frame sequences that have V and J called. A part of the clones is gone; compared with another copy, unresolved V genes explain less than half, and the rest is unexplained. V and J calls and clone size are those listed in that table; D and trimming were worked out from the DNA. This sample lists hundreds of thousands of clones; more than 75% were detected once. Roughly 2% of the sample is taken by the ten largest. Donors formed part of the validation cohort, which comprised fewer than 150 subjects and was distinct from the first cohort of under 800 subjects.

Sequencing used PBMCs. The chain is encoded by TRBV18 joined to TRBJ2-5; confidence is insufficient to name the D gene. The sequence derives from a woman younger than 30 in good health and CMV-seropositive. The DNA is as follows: TGTGCCAGCTCCCTCACTCGGGAGACCCAGTACTTC. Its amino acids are CASSLTRETQYF.